This passage covers 31 T cell receptor beta chains from one sample sequenced in a study of CD8 T cells in acute hepatitis C reinfection. Profiled with immunoSEQ multiplex PCR; TCRdb holds only in-frame clones, not every one. The sample has 30,000 to 40,000 clones; approximately 85% are singletons. Time point here: naive CD8 control sorted from an acute-time-point sample. Sequenced material: naive CD8+ T cells from PBMCs. The source of these receptors is a woman between 18 and 29 years old who spontaneously cleared hepatitis C infection.

The chain has TRBV4-1 and TRBJ2-1; a possible D gene is TRBD2 (5 bases). The CDR3 sequence is 14 residues long. Trimming removed 0 bases from V and 10 bases from J, with 13 bases in between. Per the germline V gene, CDR1 is MGHRA and CDR2 is YSYEKL. The CDR3, as DNA: TGCGCCAGCAGCCAAGACCCGCTCGCTAGCGAGCAGTTCTTC. It translates to CASSQDPLASEQFF.

The rearrangement joins TRBV2 to TRBJ1-5; D not resolved. Germline V lookup: CDR1 SNHLY, CDR2 FYNNEI. With 0 bases removed from V and 6 bases from J, the gap between germline ends came to 9 bases. The CDR3 runs to 14 residues. The CDR3 loop reads CASSEATGVQPQHF. CDR3 bases: TGTGCCAGCAGTGAAGCGACGGGAGTTCAGCCCCAGCATTTT.

This clone was observed a handful of times. This chain connects TRBV4-1 to TRBJ2-7, with 9 bases identical to TRBD1. There are 14 residues in the CDR3. V trimming: 4 bases; J trimming: 5 bases; junction bases outside the gene matches: 6. CDR1 MGHRA and CDR2 YSYEKL come from the germline V gene. CDR3 protein: CASSRDRVSHEQYF. In nucleotides, the CDR3 is TGCGCCAGCAGCCGGGACAGGGTTTCCCACGAGCAGTACTTC.

This chain joins TRBV5-4 and TRBJ2-5; maybe TRBD1 (6 bases). V was shortened by 5 bases and J by 6 bases, with 35 bases between the two germline ends. CDR1 and CDR2 from the germline V gene are SGHNT and YYREEE (reference sequence). The CDR3 is made up of 20 amino acids. The CDR3 region is CASSKIPIATIPQGVKTQYF. The CDR3 DNA is TGTGCCAGCAGTAAGATCCCCATAGCTACGATTCCACAGGGTGTAAAGACCCAGTACTTC.

There are a few counts of this clone. V gene TRBV2 combines with J gene TRBJ1-1; D is unclear. The CDR3 sequence is 11 residues long. Trimming stripped 1 base from V and 7 bases from J, with 4 bases between. CDR1 and CDR2 (germline): SNHLY, FYNNEI. The CDR3 DNA follows: TGTGCCAGCAGTGAAGGGTTTGAAGCTTTCTTT. Translated, it gives CASSEGFEAFF.

This sequence joins TRBV30 and TRBJ2-1, with 9 nucleotides matching TRBD2. Germline V gene data show CDR1 as GTSNPN and CDR2 as SVGIG (reference sequence). The CDR3 runs 13 residues. The V and J ends lost 2 bases and 7 bases, in that order; junction bases with no gene match: 3. CDR3 amino acids: CAWSLSGRNEQFF. CDR3 bases: TGTGCCTGGAGTTTGAGCGGGAGGAATGAGCAGTTCTTC.

The chain has TRBV5-1 and TRBJ2-7; 11 bases map to TRBD1. Losses at the gene ends were 0 bases for V and 2 bases for J; bases not matched to a gene: 4. The CDR3 is 16 residues long. Germline CDR1 reads SGHRS; CDR2 reads YFSETQ. Here the CDR3 reads CASSLEWDRGTYEQYF. Here the CDR3 DNA reads TGCGCCAGCAGCTTGGAGTGGGACAGGGGGACCTACGAGCAGTACTTC.

V is TRBV7-9 and J is TRBJ1-3, with TRBD1 identical over 7 bases. J gave up 4 bases and V 5 bases, and 11 bases lay outside the gene matches. This CDR3 spans 16 amino acids. Germline CDR1 and CDR2: SEHNR and FQNEAQ (reference sequence). In DNA form, the CDR3 reads TGTGCCAGCAGCATCTTGGAGACAGGGCTCGGAAACACCATATATTTT. Residues: CASSILETGLGNTIYF.

The V and J genes are TRBV7-6 and TRBJ2-1; D remains ambiguous. The CDR3 has 18 amino acids. Germline CDR1 is SGHVS and CDR2 is FNYEAQ. V shed 1 base and J shed 0 bases, with 16 bases lying between them. The CDR3 DNA reads TGTGCCAGCAGCTTAGTCTTGGTCGACAAGAGCTCCTACAATGAGCAGTTCTTC. It specifies CASSLVLVDKSSYNEQFF.

The chain is built from TRBV27 and TRBJ1-5; D gene ambiguous. The CDR3 extends over 15 amino acids. Deletions cut 0 bases from V and 7 bases from J, with 13 bases between. CDR1 MNHEY and CDR2 SMNVEV come from the germline V gene (reference sequence). The CDR3 is CASSLSAADPQPQHF. The CDR3 DNA reads TGTGCCAGCAGTTTATCGGCGGCTGACCCCCAGCCCCAGCATTTT.

The chain recombines TRBV4-1 with TRBJ2-5, with TRBD1 identical over 8 bases. Germline loops: CDR1 MGHRA, CDR2 YSYEKL. The ends lost 1 base at V and 4 bases at J; junction bases unmatched: 8. CDR3 length: 16 amino acids. The CDR3 sequence: CASSQVGQVVSETQYF. CDR3 DNA sequence: TGCGCCAGCAGCCAAGTGGGACAGGTGGTGTCAGAGACCCAGTACTTC.

This clone was seen more than once but under ten times. This chain connects TRBV2 to TRBJ2-7; no firm D call. Trimming took off 3 bases at V and 1 base at J, with 7 bases between the two ends. Germline V lookup: CDR1 SNHLY, CDR2 FYNNEI. The CDR3 loop spans 13 amino acids. The CDR3 is CASSDYGSYEQYF. The DNA for the CDR3 is TGTGCCAGCAGTGATTACGGGTCCTACGAGCAGTACTTC.

The chain is built from TRBV13 and TRBJ2-1; D is possibly TRBD2 (6 bases). Germline CDR1 PRHDT, CDR2 FYEKMQ (reference sequence). The CDR3 has 12 residues. The ends were cut back, 5 bases at V and 11 bases at J, with 13 bases in the middle. The CDR3 spells CASSPGVAQQFF. CDR3 sequence (DNA): TGTGCCAGCAGCCCGGGAGTTGCTCAGCAGTTCTTC.

J is TRBJ2-2 and V is TRBV11-2; D gene ambiguous. There are 11 residues in the CDR3. V was shortened by 2 bases and J by 6 bases, with 1 base between the two germline ends. Germline-derived CDR1 and CDR2 are SGHAT and FQNNGV. Written as DNA, the CDR3 is TGTGCCAGCAGCTTATCCGGGGAGCTGTTTTTT. Translation gives CASSLSGELFF.

The gene calls are TRBV15 and TRBJ1-5; the match to TRBD1 covers 9 bases. The CDR3 runs to 17 residues. V was clipped by 3 bases and J by 7 bases; unmatched bases: 13. CDR1 and CDR2 from the germline V gene are LNHNV and YYDKDF (reference sequence). The CDR3 nucleotides are TGTGCCACCAGCAGGACCCGGGACAGGGTCGGACAGCAGCCCCAGCATTTT. It specifies CATSRTRDRVGQQPQHF.

The chain couples TRBV4-2 to TRBJ2-7; D not certain. Germline CDR1 reads LGHNA; CDR2 reads YNFKEQ. The ends were cut back, 0 bases at V and 4 bases at J, with 4 bases in the middle. CDR3 length: 12 amino acids. CDR3 in amino acids: CASSQDGYEQYF. Here the CDR3 DNA reads TGTGCCAGCAGCCAAGATGGGTACGAGCAGTACTTC.

This chain joins TRBV7-6 and TRBJ2-1; weak D call: TRBD2 (6 bases). Trimming pared 1 base from V and 2 bases from J, leaving 12 bases between. The CDR3 totals 16 residues. Germline V gene sequence: CDR1 SGHVS, CDR2 FNYEAQ. In DNA, the CDR3 is TGTGCCAGCAGCTTAGTTCCTGCGGGAACCTACAATGAGCAGTTCTTC. It specifies CASSLVPAGTYNEQFF.

The gene calls are TRBV6-5 and TRBJ2-1; D gene ambiguous. Germline V lookup: CDR1 MNHEY, CDR2 SVGAGI. Trimming stripped 0 bases from V and 7 bases from J, with 16 bases between. The CDR3 runs 16 residues. The CDR3 region has the DNA TGTGCCAGCAGTTACTCGAAGAGACCCTTGGGAAATGAGCAGTTCTTC. Its translation is CASSYSKRPLGNEQFF.

The J gene is TRBJ2-7, the V gene TRBV7-9; a possible D gene is TRBD1 (6 bases). CDR3 length: 15 amino acids. Trimming took off 6 bases at V and 4 bases at J, with 19 bases between the two ends. Germline lookup yields CDR1 SEHNR and CDR2 FQNEAQ (reference sequence). The CDR3 region is CASSRQGRTVYEQYF. The CDR3 bases are TGTGCCAGCAGTCGTCAGGGGCGTACGGTGTACGAGCAGTACTTC. The full variable domain, with the rest looked up from reference TRBV7-9 and TRBJ2-7, is DTGVSQNPRHKITKRGQNVTFRCDPISEHNRLYWYRQTLGQGPEFLTYFQNEAQLEKSRLLSDRFSAERPKGSFSTLEIQRTEQGDSAMYLCASSRQGRTVYEQYFGPGTRLTVT.

The V call is TRBV6-1, the J call TRBJ1-1; D ambiguous. CDR3 size: 15 residues. CDR1 is MNHNS and CDR2 is SASEGT in the germline V gene. Deletions cut 0 bases from V and 1 base from J, with 9 bases between. Here the CDR3 reads CASSEAPGANTEAFF. CDR3 DNA: TGTGCCAGCAGTGAAGCGCCAGGAGCGAACACTGAAGCTTTCTTT.

The gene calls are TRBV18 and TRBJ2-2, with a weak D call TRBD2 (5 bases). With 11 bases removed from V and 5 bases from J, the gap between germline ends came to 12 bases. This CDR3 spans 12 amino acids. Per the germline V gene, CDR1 is KGHSH and CDR2 is LQKENI. CDR3 region: CALSEGTGELFF. CDR3 sequence (DNA): TGTGCCCTCAGCGAGGGAACCGGGGAGCTGTTTTTT.

V usage is TRBV21-1 and J usage is TRBJ2-7; no check of the table's D call, TRBD2, against the DNA was made. TRBV21-1 is a known pseudogene. The CDR3 extends over 16 amino acids. In DNA form, the CDR3 reads TGTGCCAGCAGAACTAGCCGGATGCGGGAGCCGAAGGAGCAGTACTTC. Translating gives CASRTSRMREPKEQYF.

This clone has a single count. The chain employs TRBV15 and TRBJ1-1; D possibly corresponds to TRBD1 (5 bases). Trimming took 0 bases from V and 11 from J, leaving 16 bases between them. CDR3 length: 14 amino acids. CDR1 is LNHNV, CDR2 YYDKDF, per germline (reference sequence). CDR3 amino acids: CATSRDRIFREAFF. The CDR3 nucleotides are TGTGCCACCAGCAGAGATCGGATTTTCAGGGAGGCTTTCTTT.

This chain uses TRBV18 with TRBJ2-1, with D possibly TRBD1 on 5 matching bases. Trimming took 8 bases from V and 0 from J, leaving 5 bases between them. The CDR3 is 12 amino acids. Germline V gene sequence: CDR1 KGHSH, CDR2 LQKENI. The DNA for the CDR3 is TGTGCCAGCCAGGGCTCCTACAATGAGCAGTTCTTC. Translated, it gives CASQGSYNEQFF.

The chain has TRBV19 and TRBJ2-7; no definite D call. V lost 3 bases and J 0 bases, leaving 9 bases between the germline ends. CDR1 and CDR2 from the germline V gene are LNHDA and SQIVND (reference sequence). This CDR3 contains 14 residues. The CDR3, as DNA: TGTGCCAGTAGTATCGTCGGCCTCTCCTACGAGCAGTACTTC. Translating gives CASSIVGLSYEQYF.

The chain couples TRBV7-3 to TRBJ1-2, with 7 bases fitting TRBD1. J was trimmed by 3 bases and V by 5 bases; bases with no gene match: 6. Germline CDR1 SGHTA, CDR2 FQGTGA. The CDR3 consists of 14 residues. CDR3 nucleotide sequence: TGTGCCAGCAGCCCCCAGGGGGGAGACTATGGCTACACCTTC. Its protein is CASSPQGGDYGYTF. Combining the CDR3 with reference TRBV7-3 and TRBJ1-2 gives the whole variable domain GAGVSQTPSNKVTEKGKYVELRCDPISGHTALYWYRQSLGQGPEFLIYFQGTGAADDSGLPNDRFFAVRPEGSVSTLKIQRTERGDSAVYLCASSPQGGDYGYTFGSGTRLTVV.

This clone was counted a single time. The V gene is TRBV19, the J gene TRBJ2-3; D ambiguous. The V gene's germline CDR1 is LNHDA and CDR2 SQIVND (reference sequence). Trimming left V 3 bases short and J 4 bases short, with 20 bases between. The length of the CDR3 is 17 residues. CDR3 sequence (DNA): TGTGCCAGTAGTATCTATATCGGACCCTCTGTCCCAGATACGCAGTATTTT. As protein: CASSIYIGPSVPDTQYF.

V and J are TRBV27 and TRBJ2-7, with TRBD2 identical over 7 bases. CDR1 and CDR2 from the germline V gene are MNHEY and SMNVEV (reference sequence). This CDR3 region has 12 residues. Losses at the gene ends were 5 bases for V and 6 bases for J; bases not matched to a gene: 4. This CDR3 is CASSLGGSEQYF. The CDR3 region has the DNA TGTGCCAGCAGTCTCGGGGGGTCCGAGCAGTACTTC.

This chain joins TRBV10-3 and TRBJ2-3, with D possibly TRBD2 on 5 matching bases. V dropped 10 bases and J dropped 0 bases, with 20 bases sitting between them. This CDR3 spans 16 amino acids. Looked up from germline, CDR1 is ENHRY and CDR2 is SYGVKD. This CDR3 is CATALDASLSTDTQYF. The CDR3 DNA is TGTGCCACCGCGTTGGATGCTAGCTTGAGCACAGATACGCAGTATTTT.

This clone was seen more than once but under ten times. The V gene is TRBV7-3, the J gene TRBJ2-1; TRBD2 matches 9 bases. The trim removed 4 bases at V and 2 bases at J, leaving 3 bases unmatched. CDR1 is SGHTA, CDR2 FQGTGA, per germline. CDR3 length: 15 amino acids. The CDR3 nucleotides are TGTGCCAGCAGCTCAGCGGGAGGCCCCTACAATGAGCAGTTCTTC. Translated: CASSSAGGPYNEQFF.

The genes are TRBV9 and TRBJ2-1; D remains ambiguous. The CDR3 length is 11 residues. Per the germline V gene, CDR1 is SGDLS and CDR2 is YYNGEE. V was cut by 3 bases and J by 7 bases, with 5 bases left in between. The CDR3 region is CASSASNEQFF. CDR3 in DNA: TGTGCCAGCAGCGCTTCAAATGAGCAGTTCTTC.